This T cell receptor (beta chain) was retrieved from a study of beta chain features in type 1 diabetes. Via the markers CD45RO/CCR7/CD25/CD127/CD95/CD27, stem cell-like memory, regulatory, central memory and naive CD4+ cells were sorted. Germline-derived CDR1 and CDR2 are KGHSH and LQKENI. The CDR3 has 12 amino acids. The ends were cut back, 5 bases at V and 6 bases at J, with 10 bases in the middle. Concerning this clone: Its target is not known.

The whole isolated RNA underwent reverse transcription, so sequencing captured expressed TCRB transcripts. Sequencing was performed with immunoSEQ multiplex PCR; in TCRdb, only in-frame clones are kept and a portion is missing. The sample lists a few hundred thousand clones; approximately 10% were seen once. Study-level results: Researchers cautioned that cDNA sequencing could over-represent cells with high TCR expression. Fewer junction insertions and more nucleotide deletions appeared in type 1 diabetes patients. The question of HLA type influencing TCRB rearrangement was one that remained unresolved here.

This TCR was recovered from a man aged 18 to 35 in good health. The sequenced material came from central memory CD4+ T cells from blood. This rearrangement joins TRBV18 to TRBJ1-1, with D unresolved. The CDR3 DNA follows: TGTGCCAGCTCAGCCGACATGGCTGAAGCTTTCTTT. Translated, it gives CASSADMAEAFF.